The source of this T cell receptor (beta chain) is a study of blood T cell repertoires in COVID-19. Study at large: The United States, Italy and Spain were the sources of the acute and convalescent COVID-19 samples. Sources were T cells, B-cell-depleted T cells, or PBMCs; the material itself was cDNA or gDNA.

Repertoires were generated with immunoSEQ multiplex PCR, while TCRdb's copy carries only in-frame clones and drops some. The sample lists roughly 250,000 clones; 75% to 90% were seen once. The CDR3 has 16 amino acids. Germline trimming cut 0 bases from V and 3 bases from J; bases unmatched to any gene: 6. Germline loops: CDR1 SGDLS, CDR2 YYNGEE. The genes are TRBV9 and TRBJ2-7; TRBD1 aligns across 10 bases. The receptor comes from a woman in her thirties with acute COVID-19. Sample: PBMCs or T cells enriched from blood (not recorded which). The CDR3, as DNA: TGTGCCAGCAGCGTAGGCCGCCGGACAGGGGGCTACGAGCAGTACTTC. Translating it yields CASSVGRRTGGYEQYF.